Below, one T cell receptor (beta chain) is given with its context. Its antigen is unknown. These data are taken from a study of cytomegalovirus exposure and HLA in healthy donors. The data were produced by immunoSEQ multiplex PCR, yet TCRdb's version contains in-frame clones alone and is incomplete. This sample yields 150,000 to 200,000 clones, of which roughly 84% are seen a single time; roughly 2.8% belongs to the top ten. Study results and caveats: TCR beta chains numbering 150 to 200 were designated cytomegalovirus-associated. The CMV antigen specificity of a few CMV-associated chains was confirmed through in vitro analysis.

The receptor's source is a woman under 30 in good health and CMV-seropositive. Sequenced sample: PBMCs.

The CDR3 nucleotides are TGTGCCAGCAGTTACTCGCGGGACTACCGCTACGAGCAGTACTTC. Amino acid sequence: CASSYSRDYRYEQYF. The chain carries TRBV6-5 and TRBJ2-7; 7 nucleotides line up with TRBD2. CDR3 length: 15 residues. The V and J ends lost 0 bases and 3 bases, in that order; junction bases with no gene match: 5. In germline, CDR1 is MNHEY, CDR2 SVGAGI.